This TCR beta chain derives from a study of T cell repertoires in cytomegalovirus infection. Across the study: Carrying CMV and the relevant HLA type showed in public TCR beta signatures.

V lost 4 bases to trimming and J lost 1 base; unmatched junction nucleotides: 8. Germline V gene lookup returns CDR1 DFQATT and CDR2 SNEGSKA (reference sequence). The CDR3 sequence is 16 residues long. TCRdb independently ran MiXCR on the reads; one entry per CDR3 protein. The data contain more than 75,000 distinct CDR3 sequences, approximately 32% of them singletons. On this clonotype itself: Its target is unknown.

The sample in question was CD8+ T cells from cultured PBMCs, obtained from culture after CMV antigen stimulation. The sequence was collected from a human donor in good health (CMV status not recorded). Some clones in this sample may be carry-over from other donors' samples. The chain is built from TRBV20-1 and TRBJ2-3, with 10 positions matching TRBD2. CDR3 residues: CSATDPGLARTDTQYF. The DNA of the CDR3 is TGCAGTGCTACCGACCCGGGACTAGCGCGCACAGATACGCAGTATTTT.